Sequencing of this T cell receptor (beta chain) was carried out in a study of OX40 agonist ivuxolimab in advanced cancers. Study in general: Patients received the agonistic anti-OX40 (CD134) antibody ivuxolimab. General observations from the study: Fewer expanded clones were found on average in CD4+ than in CD8+ T cells.

V was trimmed by 5 bases and J by 3 bases, leaving 14 bases between them. The CDR3 loop spans 15 amino acids. CDR1 is SGHTA and CDR2 is FQGNSA in the germline V gene. Notes on this clone: The antigen remains unidentified.

The protocol was immunoSEQ multiplex PCR, while the TCRdb copy is restricted to in-frame clones and leaves out a portion. The sample has approximately 60,000 clones, 77% seen once. The sample was CD4+ or CD8+ T cells sorted from blood, taken in a trial of the OX40 agonist ivuxolimab. This clonotype originated in an adult with an advanced solid tumor such as melanoma, head and neck, liver or kidney cancer. V is TRBV7-2 and J is TRBJ1-5, with D tentatively TRBD1 (5 bases). The CDR3 sequence: CASSRGNQINQPQHF. In DNA form, the CDR3 reads TGTGCCAGCAGCCGGGGGAACCAGATCAATCAGCCCCAGCATTTT.